This T cell receptor beta chain was profiled in a study of blood T cell repertoires in COVID-19. The overall study: From the United States, Italy and Spain came samples of acute and convalescent COVID-19. Sources were T cells, B-cell-depleted T cells, or PBMCs; the material itself was cDNA or gDNA.

In the original processing: Quantification of nucleated cells was approximated via reference gene primer amplification. Clones were sequenced by immunoSEQ multiplex PCR, and TCRdb holds only the in-frame ones, with some missing. V and J calls and clone size are copied from that table; D and trimming were computed from the DNA. The table has over 250,000 clones, 80% to 90% seen once. The TCR was taken from a woman aged 70-85 years with acute or convalescent COVID-19. What was sequenced was peripheral blood.

The CDR3 reads CASRYDRELSYEQYF. The CDR3, as DNA: TGCGCCAGCAGATACGACAGGGAACTCTCCTACGAGCAGTACTTC. The rearrangement uses TRBV10-1 and TRBJ2-7; 7 bases agree with TRBD1. Trimming removed 6 bases from V and 0 bases from J; junction bases left unmatched: 8. Germline CDR1 is WNHNN and CDR2 is SYGVQD (reference sequence). The CDR3 is 15 amino acids.